Each of the 7 T cell receptor beta chains below was sequenced from the same sample in a study of T cells in women clearing cervical HPV infection (dated by TCRdb to 2016 to 2019). Libraries came from the immunoSEQ multiplex PCR assay. The table was pulled from immuneACCESS by TCRdb, which kept in-frame rearrangements only. Such tables lose some clones; where checked, under half of the loss comes from unresolved V genes, and the rest has no known cause. The table for this sample shows about 30,000 clones. The top ten clones comprise approximately 6.3% of the sample. Specimen: blood buffy coat. All receptors derive from a woman between 18 and 69 years old with a cervical HPV16 infection that either progressed to CIN3+ or cleared (not recorded which).

A word on this clone: The read halts 3 residues ahead of the CDR3 end, with the missing end drawn from the germline J gene. V usage is TRBV7-8 and J usage is TRBJ1-6, with 7 bases lining up with TRBD1. The CDR3 extends over 15 amino acids. Losses at the gene ends were 6 bases for V and 8 bases for J; bases not matched to a gene: 10. Per germline, CDR1 SGHVS and CDR2 FQNEAQ. CDR3 DNA (partial): TGTGCCAGCAGGAACCGGGACAGAAGTGATTCACCC. It is translated as CASRNRDRSDSP. The complete CDR3 reads CASRNRDRSDSPLHF.

Notes on this clone: The read comes to an end 3 residues before the CDR3 does, leaving the germline J gene to fill in the end. The gene calls are TRBV30 and TRBJ1-3; 9 positions agree with TRBD1. The V segment lost 3 bases and the J segment 3 bases; nucleotides outside the gene matches: 3. The germline V gene encodes CDR1 GTSNPN and CDR2 SVGIG (reference sequence). CDR3 length: 14 amino acids. The DNA read from the CDR3 is TGTGCCTGGAGCATGACAGGGGGTGGAAACACC. Amino acid sequence: CAWSMTGGGNT. The entire CDR3 protein reads CAWSMTGGGNTIYF. The complete variable domain, with remaining parts taken from reference TRBV30 and TRBJ1-3, reads SQTIHQWPATLVQPVGSPLSLECTVEGTSNPNLYWYRQAAGRGLQLLFYSVGIGQISSEVPQNLSASRPQDRQFILSSKKLLLSDSGFYLCAWSMTGGGNTIYFGEGSWLTVV.

About this clone itself: The DNA ends 3 residues before the CDR3 does, and the rest of the CDR3 is filled in from the germline J gene. V usage is TRBV7-9 and J usage is TRBJ2-1; D is uncertain. This CDR3 is 12 amino acids long. The V and J ends lost 5 bases and 3 bases respectively, with 5 bases between them. Germline V gives CDR1 SEHNR, CDR2 FQNEAQ (reference sequence). CDR3 residues: CASSQVYNEQFF. Incomplete CDR3 DNA: TGTGCCAGCAGCCAGGTCTACAATGAG.

The CDR3 loop reads CAWSPSTDTQYF. CDR3 bases read: TGTGCCTGGAGTCCCTCCACAGATACG. This chain uses TRBV30 with TRBJ2-3; no firm D call. The CDR3 goes on 3 residues after the read ends, and that part is filled in from the germline J gene. The CDR3 runs to 12 residues. CDR1 and CDR2 (germline): GTSNPN, SVGIG (reference sequence). The germline V and J ends were trimmed by 2 bases and 2 bases, with 5 bases remaining between them. Full variable domain (outside the CDR3, taken from reference TRBV30 and TRBJ2-3): SQTIHQWPATLVQPVGSPLSLECTVEGTSNPNLYWYRQAAGRGLQLLFYSVGIGQISSEVPQNLSASRPQDRQFILSSKKLLLSDSGFYLCAWSPSTDTQYFGPGTRLTVL.

Details on this clone: The CDR3 end lies 3 residues beyond the end of the read and is filled in from the germline J gene. This rearrangement joins TRBV20-1 to TRBJ1-2; TRBD1 is a possible D gene (6 bases). V lost 5 bases to trimming and J lost 0 bases, with 13 bases between them. This CDR3 is 14 amino acids long. Germline V gives CDR1 DFQATT, CDR2 SNEGSKA (reference sequence). The CDR3 loop is CSAPLGDTNYGYTF. The covered CDR3 bases are TGCAGTGCTCCCTTGGGGGACACTAACTATGGC.

Concerning this clone itself: The observed sequence ends 3 residues before the CDR3 terminus, with the missing tail filled in from the germline J gene. The chain links TRBV28 to TRBJ2-3; 8 bases are a match to TRBD2. Germline assignment: CDR1 MDHEN and CDR2 SYDVKM. After removal of 4 bases from V and 5 bases from J, the junction contained 11 bases not matched to a gene. The CDR3 consists of 16 residues. CDR3 protein: CASSSPSSGGGDTQYF. The DNA read from the CDR3 is TGTGCCAGCAGTTCACCCTCAAGCGGGGGCGGAGATACG.

With respect to this clone: The missing CDR3 end, 3 residues past where the read stops, is filled in from the germline J gene. J is TRBJ1-6 and V is TRBV10-3; 7 bases fit TRBD1. The CDR3 has 13 residues. V was pared by 7 bases and J by 9 bases, with 6 bases of the junction left unmatched. Germline V CDR1 and CDR2: ENHRY, SYGVKD. The CDR3 DNA, read in part, is TGTGCCATCACCCAGGGACAGTCTTCACCC. Its translation: CAITQGQSSP. The entire CDR3 protein reads CAITQGQSSPLHF.